One sample yielded the 30 T cell receptor beta chains listed below, sequenced in a study of blood T cell repertoires in COVID-19. Sequencing was performed with immunoSEQ multiplex PCR; in TCRdb, only in-frame clones are kept and a portion is missing. The repertoire has some 40,000 clones, roughly nine tenths of them found once; the top ten carry 15% to 20%. The source material was peripheral blood. The receptors derive from a man in his 70s with acute or convalescent COVID-19.

CDR3 amino acids: CASSPTTTSYEQYF. The CDR3 nucleotides are TGTGCCAGCAGCCCTACGACAACCTCCTACGAGCAGTACTTC. V usage is TRBV7-2 and J usage is TRBJ2-7, with D hard to call. CDR1 is SGHTA, CDR2 FQGNSA, per germline. The CDR3 is made up of 14 amino acids. V was shortened by 5 bases and J by 0 bases, with 11 bases between the two germline ends.

This rearrangement joins TRBV7-2 to TRBJ2-7; D uncertain. The germline V gene encodes CDR1 SGHTA and CDR2 FQGNSA. The V end was cut by 4 bases, the J end by 2 bases, with 6 bases between. There are 12 residues in the CDR3. CDR3 sequence: CASSSLTYEQYF. Here the CDR3 DNA reads TGTGCCAGCAGCTCGCTAACCTACGAGCAGTACTTC.

The rearrangement joins TRBV6-4 to TRBJ2-3, with TRBD2 matching over 7 bases. Germline CDR1 reads MRHNA; CDR2 reads SNTAGT. The CDR3 loop spans 15 amino acids. J was trimmed by 1 base and V by 4 bases; bases with no gene match: 5. The CDR3 loop is CASSALAEGTDTQYF. CDR3 nucleotide sequence: TGTGCCAGCAGTGCTCTAGCGGAGGGCACAGATACGCAGTATTTT.

The CDR3 nucleotides are TGTGCCAGCAGCTTAGTACAGGGAAACTATGGCTACACCTTC. This encodes CASSLVQGNYGYTF. The chain is built from TRBV7-2 and TRBJ1-2; possibly TRBD1 for D (6 bases). Germline lookup yields CDR1 SGHTA and CDR2 FQGNSA. The V end was cut by 1 base, the J end by 2 bases, with 8 bases between. CDR3 length: 14 amino acids. The entire variable domain, with the rest obtained from reference TRBV7-2 and TRBJ1-2, is as follows: GAGVSQSPSNKVTEKGKDVELRCDPISGHTALYWYRQSLGQGLEFLIYFQGNSAPDKSGLPSDRFSAERTGGSVSTLTIQRTQQEDSAVYLCASSLVQGNYGYTFGSGTRLTVV.

This chain connects TRBV9 to TRBJ2-7, with D possibly TRBD2 on 6 matching bases. Trimming removed 0 bases from V and 4 bases from J, with 14 bases in between. The CDR3 covers 15 residues. Germline V lookup: CDR1 SGDLS, CDR2 YYNGEE. CDR3 DNA sequence: TGTGCCAGCAGCGTAGAGGGACTTTCTGGGTACGAGCAGTACTTC. This sequence encodes CASSVEGLSGYEQYF.

The chain combines TRBV7-2 with TRBJ2-3, with a possible D match to TRBD2 (7 bases). V dropped 2 bases and J dropped 2 bases, with 14 bases sitting between them. CDR1 and CDR2 from the germline V gene are SGHTA and FQGNSA. The CDR3 spans 16 residues. CDR3 residues: CASSLRGSGVTDTQYF. Here the CDR3 DNA reads TGTGCCAGCAGCTTAAGGGGGAGCGGGGTCACAGATACGCAGTATTTT.

This chain uses TRBV15 with TRBJ1-2, with 11 bases that match TRBD1. This CDR3 comprises 16 residues. Germline CDR1 LNHNV, CDR2 YYDKDF (reference sequence). After removal of 4 bases from V and 4 bases from J, the junction contained 8 bases not matched to a gene. The CDR3: CATSKNRDRGTYGYTF. CDR3 sequence (DNA): TGTGCCACCAGCAAAAACCGGGACAGGGGGACCTATGGCTACACCTTC.

The J gene is TRBJ1-6, the V gene TRBV9; 8 bases agree with TRBD1. J lost 10 bases, V lost 3 bases, and 9 bases had no gene match. Germline loops: CDR1 SGDLS, CDR2 YYNGEE. The CDR3 runs to 15 residues. The CDR3 DNA sequence: TGTGCCAGCAGCGACGGACAGGGTTCAGGATCACCCCTCCACTTT. Translating it yields CASSDGQGSGSPLHF.

The chain joins TRBV19 to TRBJ1-5; no clear D. The V and J ends lost 0 bases and 7 bases respectively, with 4 bases between them. Germline-derived CDR1 and CDR2 are LNHDA and SQIVND (reference sequence). The CDR3 loop spans 12 amino acids. The CDR3, as DNA: TGTGCCAGTAGTATAGATCAACAGCCCCAGCATTTT. This gives the protein CASSIDQQPQHF.

The V and J genes are TRBV27 and TRBJ2-7, with 8 bases aligning to TRBD2. V lost 5 bases, J lost 1 base, and 16 bases stayed unmatched. This CDR3 comprises 18 residues. Germline loops: CDR1 MNHEY, CDR2 SMNVEV (reference sequence). The CDR3 DNA reads TGTGCCAGCAGTACCGTACTAGCGGAGGGAGACTTGTCCTACGAGCAGTACTTC. The encoded protein is CASSTVLAEGDLSYEQYF.

The rearrangement joins TRBV7-3 to TRBJ1-5; D is unresolved. Deletions cut 3 bases from V and 4 bases from J, with 7 bases between. Germline V gene lookup returns CDR1 SGHTA and CDR2 FQGTGA. The CDR3 runs to 13 residues. CDR3 sequence: CASSFGGNQPQHF. CDR3 nucleotides: TGTGCCAGCAGCTTTGGAGGGAATCAGCCCCAGCATTTT. Based on the CDR3 plus reference TRBV7-3 and TRBJ1-5, the full variable domain is GAGVSQTPSNKVTEKGKYVELRCDPISGHTALYWYRQSLGQGPEFLIYFQGTGAADDSGLPNDRFFAVRPEGSVSTLKIQRTERGDSAVYLCASSFGGNQPQHFGDGTRLSIL.

V usage is TRBV18 and J usage is TRBJ2-5; no definite D call. CDR3 length: 12 amino acids. CDR1 is KGHSH and CDR2 is LQKENI in the germline V gene. V was trimmed by 4 bases and J by 5 bases, leaving 8 bases between them. As DNA, the CDR3 is TGTGCCAGCTCACTCTATCGGGAGACCCAGTACTTC. It yields the protein CASSLYRETQYF.

The chain is built from TRBV18 and TRBJ1-5; 9 nucleotides agree with TRBD1. Germline loops: CDR1 KGHSH, CDR2 LQKENI. The CDR3 runs 16 residues. Trimming cost V 5 bases and J 2 bases; bases outside gene matches: 7. The CDR3 nucleotides are TGTGCCAGCTCATCAGAACAGGGGGCTCGCAATCAGCCCCAGCATTTT. It yields the protein CASSSEQGARNQPQHF.

The chain combines TRBV11-2 with TRBJ2-3; 16 bases line up with TRBD2. Germline CDR1 reads SGHAT; CDR2 reads FQNNGV. The V and J ends lost 6 bases and 2 bases, in that order; junction bases with no gene match: 5. The CDR3 contains 17 residues. In DNA, the CDR3 is TGTGCCAGCAGTTCCGGGACTAGCGGGAGGGCCACAGATACGCAGTATTTT. Amino acid sequence: CASSSGTSGRATDTQYF.

This clone has only one observation. This chain links TRBV18 with TRBJ1-4; 7 bases agree with TRBD1. There are 15 residues in the CDR3. Germline V lookup: CDR1 KGHSH, CDR2 LQKENI. Trimming cost V 6 bases and J 5 bases; bases outside gene matches: 9. CDR3 sequence: CASSPRQGQNEKLFF. CDR3 nucleotide sequence: TGTGCCAGCTCGCCTAGACAGGGCCAGAATGAAAAACTGTTTTTT.

Note on this clone: A much larger clonotype is one base distant, so this may be a read error. The chain uses TRBV11-2 and TRBJ1-5; no reliable D call. This CDR3 is 14 amino acids long. V was trimmed by 3 bases and J by 0 bases, leaving 6 bases between them. CDR1 is SGHAT, CDR2 FQNNGV, per germline. CDR3 nucleotides: TGTGCCAGCAGCTTGGGCGATAGCAATCAGCCCCAGCATTTT. As protein: CASSLGDSNQPQHF. The full variable domain, in which reference TRBV11-2 and TRBJ1-5 provide the parts outside the CDR3, is EAGVAQSPRYKIIEKRQSVAFWCNPISGHATLYWYQQILGQGPKLLIQFQNNGVVDDSQLPKDRFSAERLKGVDSTLKIQPAKLEDSAVYLCASSLGDSNQPQHFGDGTRLSIL.

The rearrangement joins TRBV14 to TRBJ2-7; 9 nucleotides match TRBD1. CDR3 length: 19 residues. CDR1 is SGHDN and CDR2 is FVKESK in the germline V gene. With 1 base clipped from V and 7 bases from J, the junction kept 20 bases outside the gene matches. The CDR3 DNA reads as TGTGCCAGCAGCCAAGTGAGGACAGGGGTTGGAGCCCTCGGAGGTGAGCAGTACTTC. Translated, it gives CASSQVRTGVGALGGEQYF.

This clone has a single count. CDR3 in DNA: TGTGCCAGTAGTACAAGGACAGAGAGCTCCTACGAGCAGTACTTC. Its translation: CASSTRTESSYEQYF. V is TRBV19 and J is TRBJ2-7, with D possibly matching TRBD1 (6 bases). CDR1 and CDR2 (germline): LNHDA, SQIVND (reference sequence). V gave up 4 bases and J gave up 0 bases, with 13 bases separating them. The CDR3 consists of 15 residues.

As DNA, the CDR3 is TGTGCCAGCAGCCAAGTTAGCAGTTACTCTGGAAACACCATATATTTT. Translating it yields CASSQVSSYSGNTIYF. The gene calls are TRBV4-2 and TRBJ1-3; D is unclear. The germline V gene encodes CDR1 LGHNA and CDR2 YNFKEQ. This CDR3 has 16 amino acids. The V end was cut by 1 base, the J end by 0 bases, with 10 bases between.

The chain recombines TRBV2 with TRBJ1-5; 9 nucleotides agree with TRBD1. Germline-derived CDR1 and CDR2 are SNHLY and FYNNEI. The CDR3 is made up of 14 amino acids. V shed 4 bases, J shed 6 bases, and the junction held 4 bases outside the gene matches. For the CDR3, the DNA is TGTGCCAGCAGTGTGGGACAGGGAGGTCAGCCCCAGCATTTT. This translates into CASSVGQGGQPQHF.

The chain carries TRBV29-1 and TRBJ2-6, with D possibly TRBD2 on 6 matching bases. The germline V gene has CDR1 SQVTM and CDR2 ANQGSEA. The CDR3 is 17 amino acids. Trimming took off 1 base at V and 0 bases at J, with 13 bases between the two ends. CDR3 nucleotides: TGCAGCGTTGAAGGGGGGGAGGACTACTCTGGGGCCAACGTCCTGACTTTC. This gives the protein CSVEGGEDYSGANVLTF.

This clone has a single count. The rearrangement links TRBV28 to TRBJ2-3; 7 nucleotides line up with TRBD2. The CDR3 runs to 16 residues. The junction had 9 bases not matched to a gene; V was cut back by 1 base and J by 5 bases. Germline V gives CDR1 MDHEN, CDR2 SYDVKM. CDR3 DNA: TGTGCCAGCAGTTTATTGAGGGAGGGCCAAGGAGATACGCAGTATTTT. The encoded protein is CASSLLREGQGDTQYF.

The J gene is TRBJ1-1, the V gene TRBV11-1; 7 positions agree with TRBD1. Germline values: CDR1 SGHAT, CDR2 FQDESV (reference sequence). V lost 7 bases and J lost 0; bases outside the gene matches: 2. The CDR3 loop spans 13 amino acids. For the CDR3, the DNA is TGTGCCAGCACGGGACAGTTGAACACTGAAGCTTTCTTT. This translates into CASTGQLNTEAFF.

This clone was detected a few times. This rearrangement joins TRBV5-4 to TRBJ2-1, with TRBD2 matching 9 bases. Trimming removed 0 bases from V and 5 bases from J; junction bases left unmatched: 3. Germline loops: CDR1 SGHNT, CDR2 YYREEE (reference sequence). The CDR3 sequence is 15 residues long. The CDR3: CASSLDAGGHNEQFF. In DNA form, the CDR3 reads TGTGCCAGCAGCTTGGATGCGGGAGGGCACAATGAGCAGTTCTTC.

The chain has TRBV29-1 and TRBJ1-2, with 9 bases lining up with TRBD1. CDR1 is SQVTM, CDR2 ANQGSEA, per germline. Losses at the gene ends were 1 base for V and 2 bases for J; bases not matched to a gene: 11. The CDR3 is 17 amino acids. CDR3: CSVEGSGTGLLNYGYTF. The CDR3 DNA follows: TGCAGCGTTGAAGGGTCGGGGACAGGGTTATTAAACTATGGCTACACCTTC.

The chain couples TRBV5-6 to TRBJ2-1; 11 bases fit TRBD2. Trimming at V came to 6 bases and at J to 4 bases, leaving 9 bases not matched to a gene. The CDR3 runs 16 residues. Germline V gives CDR1 SGHDT, CDR2 YYEEEE. CDR3 nucleotide sequence: TGTGCCAGCATCCTCCACGGGACTAGCGGTTACAATGAGCAGTTCTTC. Protein: CASILHGTSGYNEQFF. Based on the CDR3 plus reference TRBV5-6 and TRBJ2-1, the full variable domain is DAGVTQSPTHLIKTRGQQVTLRCSPKSGHDTVSWYQQALGQGPQFIFQYYEEEERQRGNFPDRFSGHQFPNYSSELNVNALLLGDSALYLCASILHGTSGYNEQFFGPGTRLTVL.

CDR3 sequence reads: CASSLVAGLEYNEQFF. CDR3 nucleotide sequence: TGCGCCAGCAGCTTGGTCGCGGGACTAGAGTACAATGAGCAGTTCTTC. The rearrangement joins TRBV5-1 to TRBJ2-1, with 8 bases matching TRBD2. Germline V gene data show CDR1 as SGHRS and CDR2 as YFSETQ. The V gene end was trimmed by 0 bases and the J gene end by 4 bases; junction bases not matched to a gene: 6. This CDR3 spans 16 amino acids.

The genes are TRBV2 and TRBJ1-1, with D possibly matching TRBD1 (5 bases). Trimming removed 6 bases at V and 0 bases at J, with 8 bases between. The V gene's germline CDR1 is SNHLY and CDR2 FYNNEI. The CDR3 is 13 amino acids. The CDR3 spells CASRTELNTEAFF. The DNA of the CDR3 is TGTGCCAGCAGGACAGAATTGAACACTGAAGCTTTCTTT.

On this clone: Other nucleotide sequences in the sample specify the same CDR3. The chain couples TRBV5-1 to TRBJ1-4; D unresolved. Deletions cut 1 base from V and 0 bases from J, with 4 bases between. CDR1 and CDR2 from the germline V gene are SGHRS and YFSETQ. CDR3 length equals 14 residues. The CDR3 sequence: CASSLTATNEKLFF. The CDR3 nucleotides are TGCGCCAGCAGCTTGACAGCAACTAATGAAAAACTGTTTTTT.

V and J are TRBV3-1 (or the pseudogene TRBV3-2) and TRBJ1-2, with TRBD1 identical over 8 bases. The V gene's germline CDR1 is LGHDT and CDR2 YNNKEL (reference sequence). V lost 3 bases to trimming and J lost 5 bases; unmatched junction nucleotides: 5. The CDR3 has 14 amino acids. The CDR3 loop is CASSHRTGTYGYTF. The CDR3 region has the DNA TGTGCCAGCAGCCACCGGACAGGGACATATGGCTACACCTTC.